The 4 T cell receptor beta chains reported below all come from one sample, sequenced in a study of cytomegalovirus exposure and HLA in healthy donors. A multiplex PCR was run with 60 Vbeta primers and 13 Jbeta primers. Here immunoSEQ multiplex PCR was the method, and the copy in TCRdb shows in-frame clones only, minus some. The sample gives 150,000 to 200,000 clones, about 81% of which show up once; roughly 1.4% is in the top ten. The sample comprised PBMCs. Every receptor here comes from a man aged 40-55 years in good health and CMV-seronegative.

The V and J genes are TRBV5-1 and TRBJ2-2; D is unresolved. The CDR3 runs 15 residues. V was clipped by 4 bases and J by 1 base, with 11 bases between them. Germline CDR1 reads SGHRS; CDR2 reads YFSETQ. CDR3 loop: CASSRMWLNTGELFF. As DNA, the CDR3 is TGCGCCAGCAGCCGAATGTGGCTGAACACCGGGGAGCTGTTTTTT.

The chain carries TRBV6-5 and TRBJ1-5; D ambiguous. Trimming stripped 3 bases from V and 4 bases from J, with 7 bases between. The CDR3 is 13 amino acids. The germline CDR1 and CDR2 sequences are MNHEY and SVGAGI. The CDR3 reads CASSYLGNQPQHF. CDR3 bases: TGTGCCAGCAGTTATCTCGGGAATCAGCCCCAGCATTTT.

The gene calls are TRBV6-1 and TRBJ2-7, with 7 bases lining up with TRBD1. Trimming cost V 5 bases and J 2 bases; bases outside gene matches: 6. The CDR3 runs 14 residues. CDR1 and CDR2 from the germline V gene are MNHNS and SASEGT. The CDR3 sequence is CASSSLTGAYEQYF. CDR3 bases: TGTGCCAGCAGTTCTTTAACAGGGGCCTACGAGCAGTACTTC.

This clone came up a few times. V is TRBV4-2 and J is TRBJ1-2; D not certain. The germline V and J ends were trimmed by 2 bases and 7 bases, with 20 bases remaining between them. Germline V gene lookup returns CDR1 LGHNA and CDR2 YNFKEQ. The CDR3 is 16 amino acids. CDR3 nucleotides: TGTGCCAGCAGCCAAAGGGAGACCGGACGGACTTTTGGCTACACCTTC. This translates into CASSQRETGRTFGYTF.